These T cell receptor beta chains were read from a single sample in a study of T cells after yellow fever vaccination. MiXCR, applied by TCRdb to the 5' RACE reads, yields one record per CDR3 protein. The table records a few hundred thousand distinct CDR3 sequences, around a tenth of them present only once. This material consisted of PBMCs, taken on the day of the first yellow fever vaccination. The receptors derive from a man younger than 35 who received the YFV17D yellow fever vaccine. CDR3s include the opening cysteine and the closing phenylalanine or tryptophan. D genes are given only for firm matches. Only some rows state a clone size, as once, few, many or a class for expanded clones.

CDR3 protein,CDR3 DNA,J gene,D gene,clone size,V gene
CASSRRGGQETQYF,TGCGCCAGCAGCCGCCGTGGGGGGCAAGAGACCCAGTACTTC,TRBJ2-5,-,many,TRBV4-3
CASSQDWLTEAFF,TGCGCCAGCAGCCAAGATTGGCTGACTGAAGCTTTCTTT,TRBJ1-1,-,few,TRBV4-3
CASSLDSGGSLNEQFF,TGCGCCAGCAGCTTGGATTCCGGGGGTTCCTTGAATGAGCAGTTCTTC,TRBJ2-1,-,-,TRBV5-1
CASRDRTDSPLHF,TGCGCCAGCAGGGATCGGACAGATTCACCCCTCCACTTT,TRBJ1-6,-,few,TRBV5-1
CASSLAGTSLTDTQYF,TGTGCCAGCAGCCTCGCCGGGACTAGTCTTACAGATACGCAGTATTTT,TRBJ2-3,TRBD2,few,TRBV7-3
CAFSERGVANTGELFF,TGTGCCTTCAGTGAAAGGGGGGTCGCGAACACCGGGGAGCTGTTTTTT,TRBJ2-2,-,-,TRBV10-3
CASWQGSSGNTIYF,TGTGCCAGCTGGCAGGGGAGCTCTGGAAACACCATATATTTT,TRBJ1-3,-,-,TRBV7-9
CATTGRGSYTEAFF,TGCGCCACGACAGGGAGAGGGAGTTACACTGAAGCTTTCTTT,TRBJ1-1,TRBD1,-,TRBV10-2
CASSEVRSNTGELFF,TGTGCCAGCTCCGAGGTCAGGTCGAACACCGGGGAGCTGTTTTTT,TRBJ2-2,-,many,TRBV18
CAISDRGLSSYEQYF,TGTGCCATCAGTGACCGGGGCCTTAGCTCCTACGAGCAGTACTTC,TRBJ2-7,-,-,TRBV10-3
CASRDGRAETQYF,TGTGCCAGCAGGGACGGACGGGCGGAGACCCAGTACTTC,TRBJ2-5,-,-,TRBV28
CASRRASGNTIYF,TGTGCCAGTAGGAGGGCCTCTGGAAACACCATATATTTT,TRBJ1-3,-,few,TRBV19
CASSEVGRAYNEQFF,TGTGCCAGCAGTGAGGTCGGCCGCGCCTACAATGAGCAGTTCTTC,TRBJ2-1,-,-,TRBV25-1
CSATGGSNQPQHF,TGCAGTGCCACCGGTGGGAGCAATCAGCCCCAGCATTTT,TRBJ1-5,-,-,TRBV20-1
CASSQEVHLGELFF,TGCGCCAGCAGCCAAGAGGTCCATCTCGGGGAGCTGTTTTTT,TRBJ2-2,-,-,TRBV4-3
CASSPSGRNGYTF,TGTGCCAGCAGCCCGAGCGGTCGGAATGGCTACACCTTC,TRBJ1-2,-,-,TRBV7-9
CASSLPGAGGSTDTQYF,TGTGCCAGCAGCTTACCTGGGGCGGGGGGCTCCACAGATACGCAGTATTTT,TRBJ2-3,TRBD2,-,TRBV7-3
CASSSDRGLAKNIQYF,TGTGCCAGCAGCTCGGACAGGGGGCTTGCCAAAAACATTCAGTACTTC,TRBJ2-4,TRBD1,few,TRBV7-9
CASSLARQGSEQFF,TGTGCCAGCAGCTTAGCGAGACAGGGCAGTGAGCAGTTCTTC,TRBJ2-1,TRBD1,few,TRBV7-2
CASSQGGGPADTQYF,TGTGCCAGCAGCCAAGGTGGGGGCCCCGCAGATACGCAGTATTTT,TRBJ2-3,-,-,TRBV4-2
CASSTPGQGYGYTF,TGCGCCAGCAGCACCCCGGGACAGGGCTATGGCTACACCTTC,TRBJ1-2,TRBD1,few,TRBV5-1
CASSLGQPGREQYF,TGCGCCAGCAGCTTGGGACAGCCCGGCAGGGAGCAGTACTTC,TRBJ2-7,-,many,TRBV5-1
CASSFTGNTIYF,TGTGCCAGCAGTTTTACTGGAAACACCATATATTTT,TRBJ1-3,-,-,TRBV28
CASSSPGQGIEKLFF,TGTGCCAGCAGCTCGCCGGGACAGGGGATCGAAAAACTGTTTTTT,TRBJ1-4,TRBD1,-,TRBV7-9
CASSPRGGGAVSGELFF,TGTGCCAGCAGCCCACGAGGCGGGGGGGCCGTCAGCGGGGAGCTGTTTTTT,TRBJ2-2,TRBD2,few,TRBV4-2
CSGQRETQYF,TGCAGCGGCCAGAGGGAGACCCAGTACTTC,TRBJ2-5,-,-,TRBV29-1
CASSLGWGGREDSAEAFF,TGCGCCAGCAGCTTGGGTTGGGGGGGAAGAGAAGATAGCGCTGAAGCTTTCTTT,TRBJ1-1,-,-,TRBV5-1
CASSLDRQRLGQPQHF,TGTGCCAGCAGCTTAGATCGACAGCGCCTAGGTCAGCCCCAGCATTTT,TRBJ1-5,-,-,TRBV7-2
CASEFRKGGYNYGYTF,TGTGCCAGCGAGTTTCGGAAGGGAGGATATAACTATGGCTACACCTTC,TRBJ1-2,-,many,TRBV12-3/TRBV12-4
CASSPPGLTKYNEQFF,TGTGCCAGCAGCCCGCCGGGACTCACTAAGTACAATGAGCAGTTCTTC,TRBJ2-1,-,few,TRBV3-1
CSAQQRGGAYEQYF,TGCAGTGCTCAACAGCGGGGGGGGGCCTACGAGCAGTACTTC,TRBJ2-7,TRBD2,few,TRBV20-1
CASSQDQRGPYEQYF,TGCGCCAGCAGCCAAGACCAGCGGGGGCCTTACGAGCAGTACTTC,TRBJ2-7,TRBD2,few,TRBV4-3
CASSLIPSFTDTQYF,TGTGCCAGCAGCTTAATACCGAGTTTCACAGATACGCAGTATTTT,TRBJ2-3,-,-,TRBV7-2
CASSLSRPNLNEQFF,TGTGCCAGCAGCTTGTCCAGGCCCAATCTCAATGAGCAGTTCTTC,TRBJ2-1,-,few,TRBV5-7
CASSPSGTSGVRDTQYF,TGTGCCAGCAGCCCATCCGGGACTAGCGGGGTGCGCGATACGCAGTATTTT,TRBJ2-3,TRBD2,few,TRBV5-6
CASSSPGTANTGELFF,TGTGCCAGCAGTTCACCCGGGACAGCGAACACCGGGGAGCTGTTTTTT,TRBJ2-2,TRBD1,few,TRBV6-5
CASSEDSYNEQFF,TGTGCCAGCAGTGAAGACAGCTACAATGAGCAGTTCTTC,TRBJ2-1,-,few,TRBV2
CASIERDGLRSYEQYF,TGTGCCAGCATCGAACGGGACGGTCTACGCTCCTACGAGCAGTACTTC,TRBJ2-7,-,few,TRBV2
CASSGKYAAGNTIYF,TGTGCCAGCAGCGGCAAGTATGCTGCCGGAAACACCATATATTTT,TRBJ1-3,-,few,TRBV7-9
CARSSSQNYNEQFF,TGTGCCAGGAGTTCGAGCCAGAACTACAATGAGCAGTTCTTC,TRBJ2-1,-,few,TRBV25-1
CSAHSAGGGTDTQYF,TGCAGTGCTCATTCTGCGGGGGGAGGAACAGATACGCAGTATTTT,TRBJ2-3,TRBD2,-,TRBV20-1
CASSLAPIAGNNEQFF,TGTGCCAGCAGCTTAGCTCCGATAGCGGGTAACAATGAGCAGTTCTTC,TRBJ2-1,TRBD2,few,TRBV11-2
CASSIGGNTEAFF,TGTGCCAGTAGTATAGGGGGGAACACTGAAGCTTTCTTT,TRBJ1-1,-,many,TRBV19
CASSPTGENEKLFF,TGCGCCAGCAGCCCGACAGGGGAGAATGAAAAACTGTTTTTT,TRBJ1-4,TRBD1,few,TRBV5-1
CASSGPDRMNTEAFF,TGTGCCAGCAGTGGTCCCGACAGAATGAACACTGAAGCTTTCTTT,TRBJ1-1,-,few,TRBV28
CASSPNSYSPLHF,TGTGCCAGCAGCCCTAACAGTTATTCACCCCTCCACTTT,TRBJ1-6,-,few,TRBV7-9
CSAVRDVYGYTF,TGCAGTGCTGTCAGAGATGTCTATGGCTACACCTTC,TRBJ1-2,-,-,TRBV20-1
CASSHETSGGSHYNEQFF,TGTGCCAGCAGTCACGAGACTAGCGGGGGGTCCCATTACAATGAGCAGTTCTTC,TRBJ2-1,TRBD2,-,TRBV4-2
CASSLAGGRTGELFF,TGTGCCAGCAGCTTAGCGGGGGGGCGTACCGGGGAGCTGTTTTTT,TRBJ2-2,TRBD2,many,TRBV11-2
CSVDPTDTQYF,TGCAGCGTTGATCCCACAGATACGCAGTATTTT,TRBJ2-3,-,few,TRBV29-1
CASSQDVANNEQFF,TGCGCCAGCAGCCAAGATGTGGCGAACAATGAGCAGTTCTTC,TRBJ2-1,-,many,TRBV4-3
CASSLYRVRSNQPQHF,TGTGCCAGCAGCTTGTACAGGGTAAGGAGCAATCAGCCCCAGCATTTT,TRBJ1-5,-,few,TRBV5-6
CASSYGGRFYGYTF,TGTGCCAGCAGTTACGGGGGACGCTTCTATGGCTACACCTTC,TRBJ1-2,-,few,TRBV6-5